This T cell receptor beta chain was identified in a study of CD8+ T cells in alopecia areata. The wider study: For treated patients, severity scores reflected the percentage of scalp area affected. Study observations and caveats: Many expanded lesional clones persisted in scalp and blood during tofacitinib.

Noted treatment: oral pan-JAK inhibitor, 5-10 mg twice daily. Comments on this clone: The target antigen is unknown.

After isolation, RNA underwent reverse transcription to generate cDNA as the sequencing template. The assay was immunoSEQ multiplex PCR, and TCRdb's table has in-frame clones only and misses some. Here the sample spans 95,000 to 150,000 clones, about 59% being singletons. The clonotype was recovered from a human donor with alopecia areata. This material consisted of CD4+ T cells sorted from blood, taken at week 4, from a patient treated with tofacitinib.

CDR3: CASSLDTVNYGYTF. CDR3 nucleotides: TGTGCCAGCAGTTTAGACACAGTCAACTATGGCTACACCTTC. V usage is TRBV6-6 and J usage is TRBJ1-2; D uncertain. The V end lost 4 bases, the J end lost 2 bases, and 11 bases lay between the germline ends. The CDR3 extends over 14 amino acids. CDR1 and CDR2 (germline): MNHNY, SVGAGI (reference sequence).